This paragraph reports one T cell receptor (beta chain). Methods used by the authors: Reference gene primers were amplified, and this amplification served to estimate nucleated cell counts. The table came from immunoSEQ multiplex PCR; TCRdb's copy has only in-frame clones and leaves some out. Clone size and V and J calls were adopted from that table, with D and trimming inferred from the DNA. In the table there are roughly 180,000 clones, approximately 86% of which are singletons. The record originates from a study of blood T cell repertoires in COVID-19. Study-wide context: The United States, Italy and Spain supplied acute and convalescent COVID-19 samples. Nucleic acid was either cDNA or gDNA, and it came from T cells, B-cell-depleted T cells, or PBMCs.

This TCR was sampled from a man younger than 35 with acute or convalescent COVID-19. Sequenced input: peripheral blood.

The DNA for the CDR3 is TGTGCCAGCTCCGACCCGGCGGGGCCTGGGACCCAGTACTTC. This codes for CASSDPAGPGTQYF. The chain combines TRBV5-5 with TRBJ2-5; tentative D call: TRBD2 (6 bases). Germline loops: CDR1 SGHKS, CDR2 YYEKEE (reference sequence). V was cut by 7 bases and J by 7 bases, with 20 bases left in between. CDR3 length equals 14 residues.